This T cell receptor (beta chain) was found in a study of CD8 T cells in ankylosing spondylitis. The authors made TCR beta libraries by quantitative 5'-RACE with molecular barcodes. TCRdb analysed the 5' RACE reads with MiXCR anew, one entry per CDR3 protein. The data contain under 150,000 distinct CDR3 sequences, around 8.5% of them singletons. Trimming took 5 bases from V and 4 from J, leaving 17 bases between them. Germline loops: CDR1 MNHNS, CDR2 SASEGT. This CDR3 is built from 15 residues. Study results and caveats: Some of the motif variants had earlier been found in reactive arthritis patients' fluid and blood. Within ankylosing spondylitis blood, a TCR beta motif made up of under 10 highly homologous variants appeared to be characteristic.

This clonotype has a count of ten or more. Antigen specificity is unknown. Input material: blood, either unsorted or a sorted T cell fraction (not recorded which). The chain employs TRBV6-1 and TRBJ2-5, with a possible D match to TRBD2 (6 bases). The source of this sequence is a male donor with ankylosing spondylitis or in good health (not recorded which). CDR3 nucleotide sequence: TGTGCCAGCAGTACGCCCGCGCCCGGGAGAGAGACCCAGTACTTC. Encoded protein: CASSTPAPGRETQYF.